The 15 T cell receptor beta chains given below trace back to one sample, sequenced in a study of regulatory T cells in long-lasting Graves disease. CDR3 regions were amplified by Arm-PCR using iRepertoire HTBI primers to build TCR beta libraries. One entry per CDR3 protein, called by TCRdb with MiXCR from the multiplex PCR reads. The sample carries 400,000 to 500,000 distinct CDR3 sequences, around 15% recorded once. Time point of the sample: newly diagnosed GD, antithyroid drugs for less than 3 months. Preparation of the TCR library used RNA extracted from PBMCs. These same data were also listed under a study on T cells in Graves' hyperthyroidism and ophthalmopathy.

This specimen was peripheral blood mononuclear cells (PBMCs), taken at new diagnosis, from a patient treated with antithyroid drugs. The source of these receptors is a woman in her late teens or twenties with Graves disease.

This clonotype was counted between two and nine times. This chain uses TRBV24-1 with TRBJ2-1, with D possibly being TRBD2 (6 bases). The CDR3 consists of 16 residues. Between the trimmed V and J ends, which lost 4 bases and 7 bases, there was a span of 19 bases. Germline V gene lookup returns CDR1 KGHDR and CDR2 SFDVKD. DNA for the CDR3: TGTGCCACCAGTGAACGGACTACCAAAACCCTGAATGAGCAGTTCTTC. Translated: CATSERTTKTLNEQFF.

V is TRBV6-1 and J is TRBJ1-3; D gene unclear. V was trimmed by 7 bases and J by 3 bases, leaving 16 bases between them. The CDR3 length is 15 residues. In germline, CDR1 is MNHNS, CDR2 SASEGT. DNA of the CDR3: TGTGCCAGCAAAATTACACATACTCGTGGAAACACCATATATTTT. This gives the protein CASKITHTRGNTIYF.

In its sample, this clonotype was seen many times. The rearrangement joins TRBV12-3 or TRBV12-4 to TRBJ2-7; the match to TRBD2 covers 11 bases. CDR3 length equals 14 residues. The junction had 7 bases not matched to a gene; V was cut back by 5 bases and J by 7 bases. The DNA for the CDR3 is TGTGCCAGCAGTGATATAGCGGGAGGGAATGAGCAGTACTTC. As protein: CASSDIAGGNEQYF.

With respect to this clonotype: A much larger clone differs by one base, so this may be a read error. The J gene is TRBJ2-7, the V gene TRBV20-1; either TRBD1 or TRBD2 may fit D (6 bases each). Germline CDR1 and CDR2: DFQATT and SNEGSKA (reference sequence). Trimming pared 3 bases from V and 3 bases from J, leaving 12 bases between. The CDR3 covers 13 residues. The CDR3 loop is CSASTRGVYEQYF. CDR3 sequence (DNA): TGCAGTGCTAGCACGAGGGGGGTCTACGAGCAGTACTTC.

This clonotype was counted ten times or more. The chain employs TRBV27 and TRBJ2-1; unclear D gene. There are 13 residues in the CDR3. The V end was cut by 3 bases, the J end by 6 bases, with 9 bases between. Germline CDR1 and CDR2: MNHEY and SMNVEV (reference sequence). The CDR3 is CASSFGRINEQFF. DNA for the CDR3: TGTGCCAGCAGTTTCGGACGCATCAATGAGCAGTTCTTC.

This clonotype came up many times. This sequence joins TRBV7-9 and TRBJ2-1; 8 bases are shared with TRBD1. Germline lookup yields CDR1 SEHNR and CDR2 FQNEAQ (reference sequence). The CDR3 runs 18 residues. J lost 2 bases, V lost 5 bases, and 14 bases had no gene match. The CDR3 DNA reads TGTGCCAGCAGCCCCTCCCTGGGACAGGATGGGACCTACAATGAGCAGTTCTTC. Amino acid sequence: CASSPSLGQDGTYNEQFF.

This clonotype was seen ten or more times. J is TRBJ2-7 and V is TRBV6-1, with 10 positions matching TRBD1. Germline V gene lookup returns CDR1 MNHNS and CDR2 SASEGT. CDR3 length: 14 amino acids. V shed 7 bases and J 6 bases; nucleotides not matched to a gene: 9. CDR3 amino acids: CASNIGGTGAEQYF. In nucleotides, the CDR3 is TGTGCCAGCAACATAGGCGGGACAGGGGCCGAGCAGTACTTC.

To note about this clonotype: Since a much larger clone is just one base distant, this may be a read error. This sequence joins TRBV27 and TRBJ2-7; 15 nucleotides align to TRBD2. With the DNA end fitting TRBJ2-1 better, the J assignment may be wrong. There are 16 residues in the CDR3. Germline assignment: CDR1 MNHEY and CDR2 SMNVEV (reference sequence). The CDR3 bases are TGTGCCAGCAGTAGGGGACTAGCGGGAGGCTCCTACGAGCAGTTCTTC. Translated: CASSRGLAGGSYEQFF.

The genes are TRBV28 and TRBJ2-2; 9 nucleotides line up with TRBD2. There are 14 residues in the CDR3. From germline, CDR1 is MDHEN and CDR2 SYDVKM. The DNA of the CDR3 is TGTGCGGGAAAAGCGGGGGGCGCGGACGGGGAGCTGTTTTTT. It translates to CAGKAGGADGELFF.

This clonotype has only a few counts. The V gene is TRBV20-1, the J gene TRBJ1-1; 7 bases align to TRBD1. Germline V gene data show CDR1 as DFQATT and CDR2 as SNEGSKA (reference sequence). CDR3 length: 13 residues. The J segment lost 4 bases and the V segment lost 4 bases, leaving 6 bases of the junction unmatched. CDR3 sequence (DNA): TGCAGTGCTATTAGGGGGACAGTCACTGAAGCTTTCTTT. Translating it yields CSAIRGTVTEAFF.

This clonotype occurred many times. The junction departs from the called germline gene at one end, perhaps through a read error. V gene TRBV5-1 combines with J gene TRBJ1-1; no reliable D call. Germline V gene data show CDR1 as SGHRS and CDR2 as YFSETQ. The CDR3 totals 13 residues. CDR3 bases: TGTGCCAGCAGTCTAGACTTGAACACTGAAGCTTTCTTT. The encoded protein is CASSLDLNTEAFF.

Many counts were recorded for this clonotype. The V call is TRBV19, the J call TRBJ2-1, with 11 bases fitting TRBD2. Unmatched junction bases numbered 8, after V lost 4 bases and J lost 6 bases. Looked up from germline, CDR1 is LNHDA and CDR2 is SQIVND (reference sequence). The CDR3 spans 16 residues. The CDR3 nucleotides read TGTGCCAGTAGTACCCAGGGTAGCGGGAGGGCCAATGAGCAGTTCTTC. It is translated as CASSTQGSGRANEQFF.

For this clonotype: With only one base between it and a far larger clone, this is likely a read error. The V call is TRBV3-1, the J call TRBJ2-3, with D possibly TRBD1 on 5 matching bases. The J call may be wrong; the DNA end is better matched by TRBJ2-1. The CDR3 length is 15 residues. Per germline, CDR1 LGHDT and CDR2 YNNKEL (reference sequence). The CDR3 protein is CASSHGAAGLAKQFF. CDR3 bases: TGTGCCAGCAGCCATGGGGCGGCAGGTTTGGCCAAGCAGTTCTTC.

The chain combines TRBV28 with TRBJ1-2; tentative D call: TRBD1 (6 bases). Trimming took off 6 bases at V and 2 bases at J, with 13 bases between the two ends. CDR1 and CDR2 (germline): MDHEN, SYDVKM. The CDR3 is 14 residues long. CDR3 in amino acids: CASRASGVNYGYTF. The DNA of the CDR3 is TGTGCCAGCAGAGCGTCAGGGGTAAACTATGGCTACACCTTC.

This clonotype was observed many times. V usage is TRBV19 and J usage is TRBJ2-1; D is ambiguous. The V and J ends lost 3 bases and 0 bases respectively, with 9 bases between them. CDR1 is LNHDA, CDR2 SQIVND, per germline (reference sequence). The CDR3 has 15 residues. The CDR3 DNA reads as TGTGCCAGTAGTATTGACCTGGGCTCCTACAATGAGCAGTTCTTC. Translated, it gives CASSIDLGSYNEQFF.